One T cell receptor (beta chain) is described in this entry. This record comes from a study of blood T cell repertoires in COVID-19. Study-wide context: COVID-19 samples collected from the United States, Italy and Spain covered acute and convalescent phases. T cells, B-cell-depleted T cells, or PBMCs provided the cDNA or gDNA that served as material.

Methods used by the authors: Nucleated cell counts were estimated from reference gene primer amplification. Sequenced by immunoSEQ multiplex PCR; TCRdb stores in-frame clones only, minus some. The V and J calls and clone size are taken from that table; D and trimming were inferred from the DNA. The data contain just under 20,000 clones, 85% to 95% of them seen just once; the ten biggest clones take up 4.1%. The V end lost 1 base, the J end lost 6 bases, and 10 bases lay between the germline ends. The CDR3 runs 14 residues. Germline V lookup: CDR1 SGHNT, CDR2 YYREEE (reference sequence). The receptor was derived from a woman aged 45 to 65 with active COVID-19. Sequenced material: peripheral blood. The rearrangement uses TRBV5-4 and TRBJ2-2; a weak D match, TRBD1 (6 bases). The CDR3 sequence: CASSLNSGAGELFF. The CDR3 DNA reads TGTGCCAGCAGCTTGAATTCAGGGGCCGGGGAGCTGTTTTTT.